The rows below give T cell receptor beta chains drawn from one sample of a study of shared clonotypes between healthy human individuals. Profiling relied on immunoSEQ multiplex PCR, and the TCRdb table lists in-frame clones only, not all of them. The sample carries hundreds of thousands of clones, around 96% recorded once. Sequenced material: naive CD8+ T cells sorted from blood. The receptors were gathered from a woman aged 25 to 39 in good health. The CDR3 runs from the conserved cysteine through the conserved F or W. D genes are given only for firm matches. Clone size is stated in some rows and not others, as once, few, many or a class when expanded.

>.|.|TRBV9|TRBJ2-6
TGTGCAAGTGGGGGGCTGTCTGGGGCCAACGTCCTGACTTTC
CASGGLSGANVLTF
>.|.|TRBV27|TRBJ2-1
TGTGCCAGCAGTTCTCTTAACGGTGAGCAGTTCTTC
CASSSLNGEQFF
>.|.|TRBV13|TRBJ2-1
TGTGCCAGCAGCAAAGCCCTCCCTTCCTACAATGAGCAGTTCTTC
CASSKALPSYNEQFF
>.|.|TRBV19|TRBJ2-2
TGTGCCAGTAGTACCCGTGAGGCCACGGTCACCGGGGAGCTGTTTTTT
CASSTREATVTGELFF
>.|.|TRBV28|TRBJ1-2
TGTGCCAGCAGTCTACCCCCACGGGACGTCGTGGAGGGCTACACCTTC
CASSLPPRDVVEGYTF
>TRBD1|.|TRBV2|TRBJ2-2
TGTGCCAGCAGCATCGGACAGGGGGCGGCCGGGGAGCTGTTTTTT
CASSIGQGAAGELFF
>.|.|TRBV25-1|TRBJ2-1
TGTGCCAGCAGTGGCCCAGGCCATGGTTCGATGGCCAATGAGCAGTTCTTC
CASSGPGHGSMANEQFF
>.|once|TRBV21-1|TRBJ2-5
TGTGCCAGCAGCACAGGGGAGACCCAGTACTTC
CASSTGETQYF
>TRBD1|.|TRBV5-1|TRBJ2-7
TGCGCCAGCGTGACAGGGGACAGGCAGAGCCACGAGCAGTACTTC
CASVTGDRQSHEQYF
>.|.|TRBV30|TRBJ1-1
TGTGCCTGGAGTATAGGGAACACTGAAGCTTTCTTT
CAWSIGNTEAFF
>TRBD2|.|TRBV28|TRBJ2-5
TGTGCCAGCATGTCCACTAGCGGGAGGGCAAGCCCCCAAGAGACCCAGTACTTC
CASMSTSGRASPQETQYF
>.|.|TRBV10-1|TRBJ1-2
TGCGCCAGCAGTCGTCCGCCAAGATCGCGAAAGACCTATGGATCGCGAAAGACCTATGGCTACACCTTC
CASSRPPRSRKTYGSRKTYGYTF
>TRBD1|.|TRBV4-1|TRBJ1-2
TGCGCCAGCAGCCAAACAAGGGACAGGGGGCAGTGGGACTATGGCTACACCTTC
CASSQTRDRGQWDYGYTF
>.|.|TRBV4-1|TRBJ2-7
TGCGCCAGCAGCCAGTCGGAGCCCTCCTACGAGCAGTACTTC
CASSQSEPSYEQYF
>TRBD2|once|TRBV7-9|TRBJ2-1
TGTGCCAGCAGCTCCAACAGACTAGCGGGGCCTTACAATGAGCAGTTCTTC
CASSSNRLAGPYNEQFF
>TRBD1|.|TRBV5-8|TRBJ2-2
TGTGCCAGCAGCGTCACCCCGGGACAGGGGTACGGGGAGCTGTTTTTT
CASSVTPGQGYGELFF
>TRBD1|.|TRBV19|TRBJ2-3
TGTGCCAGTAGTATAAATAGGGGGCCAGATACGCAGTATTTT
CASSINRGPDTQYF
>.|.|TRBV9|TRBJ2-7
TGTGCCAGCAGCGTAGGTTGGGGCTCCTACGAGCAGTACTTC
CASSVGWGSYEQYF
>.|.|TRBV4-1|TRBJ1-3
TGCGCCAGCAGCCAGAACAGGAAGGACACCATATATTTT
CASSQNRKDTIYF
>.|.|TRBV4-1|TRBJ2-2
TGCGCCAGCAGCCAAGATTGGACTGGCGGAACGGGGTGGGGGGAGCTGTTTTTT
CASSQDWTGGTGWGELFF
>TRBD2|.|TRBV7-9|TRBJ2-5
TGTGCCAGCAGCTTAGAATCAGGACTAGCGGGTGAAGAGACCCAGTACTTC
CASSLESGLAGEETQYF
>TRBD2|once|TRBV7-9|TRBJ2-7
TGTGCCTTTGCCTCAGCGGGAGGGCCTCGCGAGCAGTACTTC
CAFASAGGPREQYF
>.|.|TRBV11-3|TRBJ2-1
TGTGCCAGCAGCTTAGCCCCGGCCACGGGACCGCTTCATGAGCAGTTCTTC
CASSLAPATGPLHEQFF
>.|.|TRBV7-9|TRBJ2-6
TGTGCCAGCAGCTTCGGCCCGGAGACCTCTGGGGCCAACGTCCTGACTTTC
CASSFGPETSGANVLTF
>TRBD1|.|TRBV28|TRBJ1-1
TGTGCCATCGGGACAGGGGCGAACACTGAAGCTTTCTTT
CAIGTGANTEAFF
>TRBD1|.|TRBV7-9|TRBJ1-5
TGTGCCAGCAGTTCGGGACAGGGGAATCAGCCCCAGCATTTT
CASSSGQGNQPQHF
>.|.|TRBV27|TRBJ1-2
TGTGCCAGCAGTTTATCTCCGGACGCCTACTATGGCTACACCTTC
CASSLSPDAYYGYTF
>.|once|TRBV6-1|TRBJ2-3
TGTGCCAGCAGTGAAGCCGGGCCCCTCAGCACAGATACGCAGTATTTT
CASSEAGPLSTDTQYF
>.|.|TRBV19|TRBJ1-1
TGTGCCAGTAGTGAAACAGGGTTCGGTGAAGCTTTCTTT
CASSETGFGEAFF
>.|.|TRBV11-2|TRBJ2-7
TGTGCCAGCAGCCCTGGGCCTGGCTCCTACGAGCAGTACTTC
CASSPGPGSYEQYF
>.|.|TRBV6-6|TRBJ1-1
TGTGCCAGCAGTTACACCCCTTCTGTGGACACTGAAGCTTTCTTT
CASSYTPSVDTEAFF
>.|.|TRBV27|TRBJ2-7
TGTGCCAGCAGCTTGGGGTTTAGAGGTCCCTCTTACGAGCAGTACTTC
CASSLGFRGPSYEQYF
>TRBD2|.|TRBV15|TRBJ2-1
TGTGCCACCAGCAGAGGCGGGAGTGTCGACAATGAGCAGTTCTTC
CATSRGGSVDNEQFF
>.|once|TRBV2|TRBJ2-1
TGTGCCAGCACCCGGACCACCTACAATGAGCAGTTCTTC
CASTRTTYNEQFF
>TRBD1|.|TRBV23-1|TRBJ2-2
TGCGCCAGCAGTCACCCGAGGGCCAGGGGGCGAGAGGCCGGGGAGCTGTTTTTT
CASSHPRARGREAGELFF
>TRBD2|.|TRBV27|TRBJ2-1
TGTGCCAGCAGTTTTCACAAGCGGGGAGAGCAGTTCTTC
CASSFHKRGEQFF
>.|.|TRBV5-1|TRBJ2-7
TGCGCCAGCAGCTTGTCCCGGGGCTCCTACGAGCAGTACTTC
CASSLSRGSYEQYF
>.|.|TRBV13|TRBJ2-6
TGTGCCAGCAGCTTATTGGAGTCGGGGGCCAACGTCCTGACTTTC
CASSLLESGANVLTF
>.|.|TRBV27|TRBJ2-1
TGTGCCAGCTCTACCGGGACCCCCTACAATGAGCAGTTCTTC
CASSTGTPYNEQFF
>TRBD2|.|TRBV11-1|TRBJ2-1
TGTGCCAGCAGCTTAGGGACTAGCGGTTACAATGAGCAGTTCTTC
CASSLGTSGYNEQFF
>.|.|TRBV4-1|TRBJ1-5
TGCGCCAGCAGCCAAGATCAGGGCTTCGGTCAGCCCCAGCATTTT
CASSQDQGFGQPQHF
>TRBD2|.|TRBV5-1|TRBJ2-1
TGCGCCAGCAGCCCAAAGCGGGAGCCTTTTTCTGAGCAGTTCTTC
CASSPKREPFSEQFF
>.|.|TRBV29-1|TRBJ2-7
TGCAGCGCAATATACTCCTACGAGCAGTACTTC
CSAIYSYEQYF
>.|few|TRBV11-1|TRBJ1-1
TGTGCCAGCAGCGATCACCGGGAAGCTTTCTTT
CASSDHREAFF
>.|.|TRBV6-5|TRBJ2-3
TGTGCCAGCAGTTTAATCCCGGCAGATACGCAGTATTTT
CASSLIPADTQYF
>.|once|TRBV28|TRBJ1-1
TGTGCCAGCAGTTTAGGACAGCTCTTCTTGAACACTGAAGCTTTCTTT
CASSLGQLFLNTEAFF
>TRBD1|.|TRBV7-9|TRBJ2-4
TGTGCCAGCAGCTTAGTAGGGGGCGTTGGCATTCAGTACTTC
CASSLVGGVGIQYF
>.|once|TRBV6-1|TRBJ1-2
TGTGCCAGCAGGACAGACCTTTATGGCTACACCTTC
CASRTDLYGYTF
>TRBD1|.|TRBV28|TRBJ1-4
TGTGCCAGCAGACTCCAGGGGGCGGGTGAAAAACTGTTTTTT
CASRLQGAGEKLFF
>.|.|TRBV27|TRBJ2-3
TGTGCCAGCAGTCCCCTAACACAACCTAGCACAGATACGCAGTATTTT
CASSPLTQPSTDTQYF